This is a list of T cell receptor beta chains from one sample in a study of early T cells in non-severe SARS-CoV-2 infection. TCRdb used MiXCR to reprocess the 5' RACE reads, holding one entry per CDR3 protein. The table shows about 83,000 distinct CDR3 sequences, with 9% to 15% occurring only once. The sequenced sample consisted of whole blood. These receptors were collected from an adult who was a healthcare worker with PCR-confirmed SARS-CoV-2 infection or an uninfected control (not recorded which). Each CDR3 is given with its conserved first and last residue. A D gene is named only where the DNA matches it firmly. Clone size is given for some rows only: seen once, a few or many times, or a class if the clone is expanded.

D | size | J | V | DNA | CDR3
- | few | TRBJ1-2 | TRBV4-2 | TGTGCCAGCAGCCAATGGCAGACAGGCAACTATGGCTACACCTTC | CASSQWQTGNYGYTF
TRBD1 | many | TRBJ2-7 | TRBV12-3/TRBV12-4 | TGTGCCAGCAGTTCGGGACAGGGGGCCTACGAGCAGTACTTC | CASSSGQGAYEQYF
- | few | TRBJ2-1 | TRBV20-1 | TGCAGTGGGGTGCCCAATGAGCAGTTCTTC | CSGVPNEQFF
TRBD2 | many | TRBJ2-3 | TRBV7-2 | TGTGCCAGCAGCTCCTATGGGGGGGGACTAGCGAGGGCAGATACGCAGTATTTT | CASSSYGGGLARADTQYF
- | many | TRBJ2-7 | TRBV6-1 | TGTGCCAGCAGTGAATCGGGGGTTACCTACGAGCAGTACTTC | CASSESGVTYEQYF
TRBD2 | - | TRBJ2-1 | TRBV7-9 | TGTGCCAGCAGCTTAGGACTAGCCGACTACAATGAGCAGTTCTTC | CASSLGLADYNEQFF
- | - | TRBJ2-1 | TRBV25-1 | TGTGCCAGCAGTGAGCTGACTAGTAACAATGAGCAGTTCTTC | CASSELTSNNEQFF
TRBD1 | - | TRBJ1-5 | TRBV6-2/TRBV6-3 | TGTGCCAGCAGTTCATCGGACAGGGCGGATCAGCCCCAGCATTTT | CASSSSDRADQPQHF
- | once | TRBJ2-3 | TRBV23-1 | TGCGCCAGCAGCGGCGGTACCCTTCCTGTCTCTGGCACAGATACGCAGTATTTT | CASSGGTLPVSGTDTQYF
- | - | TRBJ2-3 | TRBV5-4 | TGTGCCAGCAGCTTGGTCTCCCATACGCAGTATTTT | CASSLVSHTQYF
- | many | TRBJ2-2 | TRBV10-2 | TGCGCCAGCATATCGACGCCGACCGGGGAGCTGTTTTTT | CASISTPTGELFF
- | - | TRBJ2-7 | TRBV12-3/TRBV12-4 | TGTGCCAGCAGCGAACCTAACGGTTACGAGCAGTACTTC | CASSEPNGYEQYF
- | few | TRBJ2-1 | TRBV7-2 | TGTGCCAGCACCCCCTTTGGAGGAGGGCCGGATGAGCAGTTCTTC | CASTPFGGGPDEQFF
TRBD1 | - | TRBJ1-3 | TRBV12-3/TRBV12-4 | TGTGCCAGCAGTTTGACAGGGAGAGGAAACACCATATATTTT | CASSLTGRGNTIYF
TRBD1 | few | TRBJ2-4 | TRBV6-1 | TGTGCCAGCAGTGAAGGGACAGGGTTGTCGTACATTCAGTACTTC | CASSEGTGLSYIQYF
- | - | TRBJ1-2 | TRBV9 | TGTGCCAGCAGCGTAGAATCTCAAGGACCATATGGCTACACCTTC | CASSVESQGPYGYTF
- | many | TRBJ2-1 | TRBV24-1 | TGTGCCACCAGTGATCCCCTTAACTCCTACAATGAGCAGTTCTTC | CATSDPLNSYNEQFF
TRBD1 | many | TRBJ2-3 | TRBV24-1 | TGTGCCACCAGTGATCCGGACAGGGGGCGAAATAATCGAGGCACAGATACGCAGTATTTT | CATSDPDRGRNNRGTDTQYF
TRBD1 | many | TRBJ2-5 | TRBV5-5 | TGTGCCAGCAGCTTGGGATACAAGGACAGGGCACGAGAGACCCAGTACTTC | CASSLGYKDRARETQYF
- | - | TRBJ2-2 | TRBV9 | TGTGCCAGCAAGGGGCCTCGAGGCACCGGGGAGCTGTTTTTT | CASKGPRGTGELFF
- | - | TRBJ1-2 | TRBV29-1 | TGCAGCGTTGACGGCAGTAACTATGGCTACACCTTC | CSVDGSNYGYTF
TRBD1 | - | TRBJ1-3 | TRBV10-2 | TGCGCCAGCAGTGAGTCGGGACAGGGGAACACCATATATTTT | CASSESGQGNTIYF
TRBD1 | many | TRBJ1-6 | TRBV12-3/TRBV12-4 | TGTGCCAGCAGTCGAGGGACAGGGCAAAATTCACCCCTCCACTTT | CASSRGTGQNSPLHF
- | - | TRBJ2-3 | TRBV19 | TGTGCCAGTAGTAGCATGCATACGCAGTATTTT | CASSSMHTQYF
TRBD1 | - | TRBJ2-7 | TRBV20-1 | TGCAGTGTAATACTTCCAGGGGGAACGGGCGAGCAGTACTTC | CSVILPGGTGEQYF
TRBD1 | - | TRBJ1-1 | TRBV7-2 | TGTGCCAGCAGCGACAGGGAGGCTTTCTTT | CASSDREAFF
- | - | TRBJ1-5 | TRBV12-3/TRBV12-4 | TGTGCCAGCAGTCTAGGAAGCGGACAGCCGCATTTT | CASSLGSGQPHF
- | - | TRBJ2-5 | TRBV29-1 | TGCAGCGTTGGCTCGACAGTCGAGGGAGAGACCCAGTACTTC | CSVGSTVEGETQYF
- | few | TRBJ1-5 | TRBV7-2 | TGTGCCAGCAGCGCCGACAATCAGCCCCAGCATTTT | CASSADNQPQHF
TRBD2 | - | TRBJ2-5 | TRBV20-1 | TGCAGTGCTTGGACTAGCGGGAGAAAAGAGACCCAGTACTTC | CSAWTSGRKETQYF
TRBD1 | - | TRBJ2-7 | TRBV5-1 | TGCGCCAGCAGCGGGGGACAGGGGGCGAGGGAGCAGTACTTC | CASSGGQGAREQYF
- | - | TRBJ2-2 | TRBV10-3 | TGTGCCACCCTCCGACCGAACACCGGGGAGCTGTTTTTT | CATLRPNTGELFF
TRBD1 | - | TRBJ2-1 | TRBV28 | TGTGCCAGCAGTCCGATCTCTGGGACAGAACTTTACAATGAGCAGTTCTTC | CASSPISGTELYNEQFF
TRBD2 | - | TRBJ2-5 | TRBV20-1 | TGCAGTGCTGGGACTAGCGGGAGGGCCACGGAGACCCAGTACTTC | CSAGTSGRATETQYF
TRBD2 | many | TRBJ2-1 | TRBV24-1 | TGTGCCACCAGTGATTTAAGAGCGGGACCAACCAACAATGAGCAGTTCTTC | CATSDLRAGPTNNEQFF
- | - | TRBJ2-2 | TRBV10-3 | TGTGCCATCAGTGAGGGTGTGGGGGAGCTGTTTTTT | CAISEGVGELFF
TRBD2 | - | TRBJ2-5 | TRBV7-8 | TGTGCCAGCAGCTTACCCCTAGATAGCGGGGAGACCCAGTACTTC | CASSLPLDSGETQYF
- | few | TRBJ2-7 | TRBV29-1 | TGCAGCGCCCTCTTGACGGGGATCTCCTACGAGCAGTACTTC | CSALLTGISYEQYF
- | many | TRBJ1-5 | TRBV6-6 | TGTGCCAGCAGTTACGCTTTCAATCAGCCCCAGCATTTT | CASSYAFNQPQHF
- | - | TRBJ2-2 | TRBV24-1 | TGTGCCACCTCCCAGGCGGAGACCCGGACCGGGGAGCTGTTTTTT | CATSQAETRTGELFF
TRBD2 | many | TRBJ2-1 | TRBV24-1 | TGTGCCACCAGTCCGGCTAGCGGGACCATTTCGGGTGAGCAGTTCTTC | CATSPASGTISGEQFF
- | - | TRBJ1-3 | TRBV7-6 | TGTGCCAGCAGCTTAGTATGGCTCCCGGGCGGGTCTGGAAACACCATATATTTT | CASSLVWLPGGSGNTIYF
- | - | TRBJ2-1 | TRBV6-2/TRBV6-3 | TGTGCCAGCAAGCTGACCCTGAGCTCCTACAATGAGCAGTTCTTC | CASKLTLSSYNEQFF
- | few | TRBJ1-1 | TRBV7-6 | TGTGCCAGCAGCCCTGGAAGGGCTGAAGCTTTCTTT | CASSPGRAEAFF
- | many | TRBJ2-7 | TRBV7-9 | TGTGCCAGCAGCGCAGGGGGCGGGAGCGAGCAGTACTTC | CASSAGGGSEQYF
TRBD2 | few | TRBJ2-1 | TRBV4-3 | TGCGCCAGCAGCCTCTTTATCGGACTAGCGGGAGGGCATGAGCAGTTCTTC | CASSLFIGLAGGHEQFF
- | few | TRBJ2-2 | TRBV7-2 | TGTGCCGGCAGCTTACAGCTTACCGGGGAGCTGTTTTTT | CAGSLQLTGELFF
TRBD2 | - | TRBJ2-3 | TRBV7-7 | TGTGCTAGCAGCTTAGGAGTGGGACTAGAAGAAGGAGATACGCAGTATTTT | CASSLGVGLEEGDTQYF
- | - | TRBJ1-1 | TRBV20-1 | TGCAGTGCTAGAGTACCCAACCCTTCAGACTACACTGAAGCTTTCTTT | CSARVPNPSDYTEAFF
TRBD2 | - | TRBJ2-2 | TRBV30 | TGTGCCTGGGGGCAGCGGGAGTCTACCGGGGAGATGTTTTTT | CAWGQRESTGEMFF